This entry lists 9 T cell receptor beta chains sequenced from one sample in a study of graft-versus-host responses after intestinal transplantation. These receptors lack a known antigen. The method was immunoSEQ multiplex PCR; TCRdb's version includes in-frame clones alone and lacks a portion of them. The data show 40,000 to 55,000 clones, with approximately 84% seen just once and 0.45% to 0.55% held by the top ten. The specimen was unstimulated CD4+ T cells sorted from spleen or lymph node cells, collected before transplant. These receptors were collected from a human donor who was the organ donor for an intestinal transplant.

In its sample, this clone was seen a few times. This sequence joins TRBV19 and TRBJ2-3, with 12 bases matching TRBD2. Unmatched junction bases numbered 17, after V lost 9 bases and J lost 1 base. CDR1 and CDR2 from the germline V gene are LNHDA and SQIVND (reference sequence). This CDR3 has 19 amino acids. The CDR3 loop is CASAPERLAGDRRTDTQYF. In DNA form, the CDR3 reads TGTGCCAGCGCCCCTGAAAGACTAGCGGGAGATAGGCGCACAGATACGCAGTATTTT.

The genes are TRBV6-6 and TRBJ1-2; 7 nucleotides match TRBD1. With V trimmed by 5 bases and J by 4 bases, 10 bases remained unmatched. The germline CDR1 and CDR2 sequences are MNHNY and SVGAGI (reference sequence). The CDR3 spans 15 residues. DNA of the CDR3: TGTGCCAGCAGTAAGACTAGACAGGGTCCCTATGGCTACACCTTC. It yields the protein CASSKTRQGPYGYTF.

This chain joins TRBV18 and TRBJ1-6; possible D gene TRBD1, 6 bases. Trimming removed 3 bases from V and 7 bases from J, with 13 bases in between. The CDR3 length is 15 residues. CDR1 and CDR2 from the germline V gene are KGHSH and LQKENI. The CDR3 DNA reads TGTGCCAGCTCACCTCGGACAGAGCTGAATTCACCCCTCCACTTT. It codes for CASSPRTELNSPLHF.

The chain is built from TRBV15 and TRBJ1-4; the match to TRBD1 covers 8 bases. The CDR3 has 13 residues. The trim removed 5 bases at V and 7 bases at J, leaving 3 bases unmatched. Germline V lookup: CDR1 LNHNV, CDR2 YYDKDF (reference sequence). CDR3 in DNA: TGTGCCACCAGCCTGGACAGGGTTGAAAAACTGTTTTTT. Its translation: CATSLDRVEKLFF.

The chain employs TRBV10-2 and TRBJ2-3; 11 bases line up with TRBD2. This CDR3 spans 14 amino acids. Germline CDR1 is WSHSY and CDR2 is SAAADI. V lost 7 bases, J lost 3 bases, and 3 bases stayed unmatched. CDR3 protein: CASTSGRLTDTQYF. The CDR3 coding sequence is TGCGCCAGCACTAGCGGGAGGCTTACAGATACGCAGTATTTT.

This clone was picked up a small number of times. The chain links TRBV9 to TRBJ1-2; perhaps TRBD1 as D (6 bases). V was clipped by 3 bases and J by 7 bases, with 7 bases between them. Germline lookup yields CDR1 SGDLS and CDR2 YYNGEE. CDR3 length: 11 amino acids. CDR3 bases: TGTGCCAGCAGCGGCAGGGGTGGCTACACCTTC. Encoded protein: CASSGRGGYTF.

CDR3 sequence reads: CASSFIRTGEAFF. The CDR3 bases are TGTGCCAGCAGCTTTATACGGACAGGGGAAGCTTTCTTT. The chain employs TRBV7-9 and TRBJ1-1; TRBD1 matches at 8 bases. Germline CDR1 is SEHNR and CDR2 is FQNEAQ (reference sequence). The CDR3 is 13 residues long. V shed 3 bases, J shed 8 bases, and the junction held 5 bases outside the gene matches.

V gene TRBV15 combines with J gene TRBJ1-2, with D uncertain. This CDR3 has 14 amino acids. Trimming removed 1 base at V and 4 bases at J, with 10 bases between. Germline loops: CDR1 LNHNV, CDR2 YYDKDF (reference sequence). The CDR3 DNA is TGTGCCACCAGCAGAGGTCGACGGGTCTATGGCTACACCTTC. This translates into CATSRGRRVYGYTF. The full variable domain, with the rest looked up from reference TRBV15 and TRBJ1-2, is DAMVIQNPRYQVTQFGKPVTLSCSQTLNHNVMYWYQQKSSQAPKLLFHYYDKDFNNEADTPDNFQSRRPNTSFCFLDIRSPGLGDTAMYLCATSRGRRVYGYTFGSGTRLTVV.

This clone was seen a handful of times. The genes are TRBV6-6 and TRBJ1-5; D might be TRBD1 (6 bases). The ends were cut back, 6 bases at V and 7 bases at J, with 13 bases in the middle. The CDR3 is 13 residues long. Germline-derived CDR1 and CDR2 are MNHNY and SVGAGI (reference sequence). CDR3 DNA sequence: TGTGCCAGCAGGATCAACAGGGACCAGCCCCAGCATTTT. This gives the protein CASRINRDQPQHF.